This TCR beta chain was profiled in a study of T cells in Graves' hyperthyroidism and ophthalmopathy. As concerns this clonotype: Given a much more abundant clone one base away, this may be a read error.

The source material, RNA transcripts, was used to amplify TCR beta CDR3 regions. Researchers ran a first-round RT-PCR on the TCR CDR3 using the HTBI primer set. TCRdb reanalysed the multiplex PCR reads using MiXCR and keeps one entry per CDR3 protein. The table records under 700,000 distinct CDR3 sequences, 16% of them present only once. Germline V gene lookup returns CDR1 SGHTA and CDR2 FQGNSA. V lost 3 bases to trimming and J lost 13 bases, with 24 bases between them. The CDR3 runs to 15 residues. Sequenced: blood. The sequence derives from a woman between 18 and 29 years old with Graves' hyperthyroidism. This chain uses TRBV7-2 with TRBJ2-5; D is unresolved. The CDR3 is CASSFFFLDQALAYF. CDR3 coding DNA: TGTGCCAGCAGCTTCTTTTTTCTGGACCAAGCGCTGGCGTACTTC.